Sequencing of this TCR beta chain was carried out in a study of siplizumab effects on memory and regulatory T cells. General study findings and limits: Alloreactive sequences traceable to unstimulated CD4+ memory cells were significantly reduced by siplizumab. Neither a naive nor a memory phenotype was assignable to roughly 75-96% of proliferating CD4+ or CD8+ clones. Naive T cells, seemingly more diverse than memory cells, seemed major alloresponse contributors. Proliferating siplizumab-culture Treg suppressive function went unconfirmed.

Clones were sequenced by immunoSEQ multiplex PCR, and TCRdb holds only the in-frame ones, with some missing. There are fewer than 30,000 clones in the sample; about 79% occur only once, and around 25% lies in the top ten. CDR1 and CDR2 from the germline V gene are LGHNA and YNFKEQ. The CDR3 loop spans 16 amino acids. V trimming: 0 bases; J trimming: 11 bases; junction bases outside the gene matches: 10. On this clone: Its specificity is unknown.

The receptor was isolated from a human donor in good health. The sequenced material came from memory CD4+ T cells sorted from blood. J is TRBJ2-1 and V is TRBV4-2; TRBD2 matches 10 bases. CDR3 nucleotide sequence: TGTGCCAGCAGCCAAGATTGGGCTAGCGGGAGCCCCAAGCAGTTCTTC. Protein product: CASSQDWASGSPKQFF.